A selection of T cell receptor beta chains follows, all from one sample in a study of blood T cell repertoires in COVID-19. Profiled with immunoSEQ multiplex PCR; TCRdb holds only in-frame clones, not every one. In the table there are almost 350,000 clones, around nine tenths of which are singletons. Sequencing was carried out using peripheral blood. These receptors were obtained from a woman in her fifties or sixties with COVID-19, enrolled during active disease. Both conserved end residues are part of each CDR3. D genes are given only for firm matches. Size is omitted from some rows. Given values are once, few, many or a class for expanded clones.

j_call v_call d_call clone_size cdr3_aa cdr3_nt
TRBJ1-3 TRBV18 TRBD1 - CASSPTPTGDRPTIYF TGTGCCAGCTCACCGACGCCGACAGGGGATCGGCCTACCATATATTTT
TRBJ1-2 TRBV19 TRBD1 - CASTQYGTGPYTNYGYTF TGTGCCAGTACCCAATACGGGACAGGACCCTATACTAACTATGGCTACACCTTC
TRBJ1-4 TRBV15 TRBD1 - CATSRDGKDRKFF TGTGCCACCAGCAGAGATGGGAAGGACAGGAAATTTTTT
TRBJ2-2 TRBV18 TRBD2 - CASSPYRGLAGGRAPGELFF TGTGCCAGCTCACCATACCGGGGACTAGCGGGGGGCCGGGCCCCCGGGGAGCTGTTTTTT
TRBJ1-4 TRBV14 - - CASSQDLRQVGVWNEKLFF TGTGCCAGCAGCCAAGATCTTCGACAGGTCGGGGTATGGAATGAAAAACTGTTTTTT
TRBJ2-7 TRBV7-2 - - CASSLGPGFTYEQYF TGTGCCAGCAGCTTAGGCCCGGGATTCACCTACGAGCAGTACTTC
TRBJ2-1 TRBV19 TRBD2 few CASSMGAGPRVPYNEQFF TGTGCCAGTAGTATGGGAGCGGGGCCCAGGGTGCCCTACAATGAGCAGTTCTTC
TRBJ1-2 TRBV27 TRBD1 - CASRQGHGYTF TGTGCCAGCCGACAGGGGCATGGCTACACCTTC
TRBJ1-4 TRBV9 - - CASSVVEGEKLFF TGTGCCAGCAGCGTAGTGGAGGGAGAAAAACTGTTTTTT
TRBJ2-3 TRBV2 TRBD2 - CASRLRAGGLNTQYF TGTGCCAGCAGGCTACGAGCGGGGGGGCTTAATACGCAGTATTTT
TRBJ1-5 TRBV2 - - CASRQQGSGNQPQHF TGTGCCAGCAGACAACAGGGTTCCGGCAATCAGCCCCAGCATTTT
TRBJ1-2 TRBV5-1 TRBD1 - CASSPGQSPYGYTF TGCGCCAGCAGCCCGGGACAGTCGCCCTATGGCTACACCTTC
TRBJ2-5 TRBV29-1 - - CSVAGSGETQYF TGCAGCGTTGCGGGCTCAGGGGAGACCCAGTACTTC
TRBJ1-5 TRBV29-1 TRBD1 - CSVGTGSEPQHF TGCAGCGTTGGGACAGGCAGTGAGCCCCAGCATTTT
TRBJ2-5 TRBV28 - - CASSKPPQETQYF TGTGCCAGCAGTAAGCCACCTCAAGAGACCCAGTACTTC
TRBJ1-2 TRBV6-1 TRBD1 few CASSDTGDRYTF TGTGCCAGCAGTGATACAGGGGACCGCTACACCTTC
TRBJ2-3 TRBV6-6 - - CASSLGLGARGTDTQYF TGTGCCAGCAGTCTTGGACTGGGGGCGCGGGGGACAGATACGCAGTATTTT
TRBJ1-4 TRBV6-6 TRBD1 - CASTRGSGTGNEKLFF TGTGCCAGCACTCGAGGGTCGGGGACAGGCAATGAAAAACTGTTTTTT
TRBJ1-1 TRBV18 - - CASSPGHHRGTEAFF TGTGCCAGCTCACCAGGTCACCACCGGGGCACTGAAGCTTTCTTT
TRBJ2-1 TRBV18 TRBD2 once CASSPLEGEGVFF TGTGCCAGCTCACCACTAGAAGGGGAGGGTGTGTTCTTC
TRBJ1-6 TRBV27 - - CASSFGLDSPLHF TGTGCCAGCAGTTTTGGCCTGGATTCACCCCTCCACTTT
TRBJ1-2 TRBV25-1 - - CASSDPGQGIYGYTF TGTGCCAGCAGTGACCCCGGACAAGGGATCTATGGCTACACCTTC
TRBJ1-1 TRBV6-2/TRBV6-3 - once CASSYSRQDMNTEAFF TGTGCCAGCAGTTACTCGAGACAGGACATGAACACTGAAGCTTTCTTT
TRBJ1-2 TRBV27 - - CASSLRQPNYGYTF TGTGCCAGCAGTTTAAGACAGCCTAACTATGGCTACACCTTC
TRBJ2-7 TRBV3-1/TRBV3-2 - - CASSQDSYLRIGNEQYF TGTGCCAGCAGCCAAGATAGCTACCTAAGAATAGGAAACGAGCAGTACTTC
TRBJ1-5 TRBV3-1/TRBV3-2 - few CASSQGRGLSQPQHF TGTGCCAGCAGCCAAGGACGGGGGTTAAGTCAGCCCCAGCATTTT
TRBJ1-4 TRBV11-3 TRBD1 - CASSPGTGYPNEKLFF TGTGCCAGCAGCCCCGGGACAGGGTATCCTAATGAAAAACTGTTTTTT
TRBJ1-1 TRBV19 - - CASSIVGTLYKMNTEAFF TGTGCCAGTAGTATAGTCGGGACACTATACAAAATGAACACTGAAGCTTTCTTT
TRBJ1-1 TRBV6-5 TRBD1 - CASKGGWGTEAFF TGTGCCAGCAAAGGGGGCTGGGGCACTGAAGCTTTCTTT
TRBJ1-6 TRBV7-2 - - CASSLVSSYNSPLHF TGTGCCAGCAGCTTAGTTAGCTCCTATAATTCACCCCTCCACTTT
TRBJ1-4 TRBV19 - - CASSIQGGDEKLFF TGTGCCAGTAGTATTCAGGGAGGAGATGAAAAACTGTTTTTT
TRBJ2-2 TRBV5-1 TRBD1 - CASSLAGGQYTGELFF TGCGCCAGCAGCTTGGCAGGGGGACAGTACACCGGGGAGCTGTTTTTT
TRBJ1-5 TRBV15 - - CATSSTFYSNQPQHF TGTGCCACCAGCTCAACTTTTTATAGCAATCAGCCCCAGCATTTT
TRBJ2-7 TRBV12-3/TRBV12-4 - - CASSNTGHHEQYF TGTGCCAGCAGCAACACAGGGCATCACGAGCAGTACTTC
TRBJ1-1 TRBV3-1/TRBV3-2 - - CASSHGDLNTEAFF TGTGCCAGCAGCCACGGGGATCTGAACACTGAAGCTTTCTTT
TRBJ1-2 TRBV10-3 - - CAISDRQDYGYTF TGTGCCATCAGTGACCGGCAGGACTATGGCTACACCTTC
TRBJ2-5 TRBV19 TRBD2 - CASSTPGGGEGETQYF TGTGCCAGTAGTACCCCAGGCGGGGGGGAAGGAGAGACCCAGTACTTC
TRBJ2-3 TRBV28 TRBD2 - CASPKGRGDTDTQYF TGTGCCAGCCCTAAGGGGCGGGGGGACACAGATACGCAGTATTTT
TRBJ1-5 TRBV23-1 - - CASSHQGSVAQPQHF TGCGCCAGCAGCCACCAGGGGTCTGTGGCTCAGCCCCAGCATTTT
TRBJ1-5 TRBV11-2 - - CASSLDAGMRYQPQHF TGTGCCAGCAGCTTAGACGCGGGGATGAGGTATCAGCCCCAGCATTTT
TRBJ1-3 TRBV6-1 - - CASSEWRSGNTIYF TGTGCCAGCAGTGAATGGAGATCTGGAAACACCATATATTTT
TRBJ2-1 TRBV5-1 TRBD1 - CASSGPGQDNEQFF TGCGCCAGCAGCGGACCGGGACAGGACAATGAGCAGTTCTTC
TRBJ2-1 TRBV7-3 TRBD2 few CASSKAGERYNEQFF TGTGCCAGCAGCAAAGCGGGGGAGCGTTACAATGAGCAGTTCTTC
TRBJ1-5 TRBV2 TRBD1 - CASSGTGGNNQPQHF TGTGCCAGCAGTGGCACAGGGGGGAACAATCAGCCCCAGCATTTT
TRBJ2-7 TRBV4-1 - - CASSQEAGLTYEQYF TGCGCCAGCAGCCAAGAGGCAGGGCTAACCTACGAGCAGTACTTC
TRBJ2-5 TRBV30 - - CAWSDKGGWETQYF TGTGCCTGGAGTGACAAAGGGGGTTGGGAGACCCAGTACTTC
TRBJ1-6 TRBV6-2/TRBV6-3 - - CASSYPLGTNSPLHF TGTGCCAGCAGTTACCCGCTGGGGACAAATTCACCCCTCCACTTT
TRBJ1-2 TRBV12-3/TRBV12-4 - - CASSFTGGYGYTF TGTGCCAGCAGTTTTACCGGCGGCTATGGCTACACCTTC
TRBJ2-7 TRBV28 TRBD1 - CATTQGLEQYF TGTGCCACTACACAGGGGCTCGAGCAGTACTTC